This entry lists 19 T cell receptor beta chains sequenced from one sample in a study of CD8 T cells in ankylosing spondylitis. Study observations and caveats: A TCR beta motif made of several highly homologous variants seemed typical of ankylosing spondylitis blood.

Their antigens are not known. TCRdb re-analysed the 5' RACE reads in MiXCR, keeping a single row per CDR3 protein. The sample holds about 800,000 distinct CDR3 sequences, approximately 12% seen once. Sequenced: blood, either unsorted or a sorted T cell fraction (not recorded which). These receptors all stem from a male donor with ankylosing spondylitis.

This clonotype showed up just a few times. Here the CDR3 DNA reads TGTGCCAGCAGTGCTGTCTCGGAGACCCAGTACTTC. Translated, it gives CASSAVSETQYF. The chain uses TRBV2 and TRBJ2-5; D is ambiguous. Per germline, CDR1 SNHLY and CDR2 FYNNEI. The CDR3 consists of 12 residues. Deletions cut 4 bases from V and 5 bases from J, with 8 bases between.

In its sample, this clonotype was seen a few times. The V and J genes are TRBV20-1 and TRBJ2-5; 9 bases map to TRBD2. The CDR3 runs 13 residues. Germline V gives CDR1 DFQATT, CDR2 SNEGSKA (reference sequence). V dropped 7 bases and J dropped 4; count of bases not matched to a gene: 7. This chain's CDR3 is CSVRRGGGETQYF. The CDR3 coding sequence is TGCAGTGTGCGGCGGGGGGGCGGAGAGACCCAGTACTTC.

The table lists this clonotype with many counts. The chain is built from TRBV29-1 and TRBJ1-1, with 7 bases lining up with TRBD1. The CDR3 loop spans 13 amino acids. Germline CDR1 reads SQVTM; CDR2 reads ANQGSEA. V lost 6 bases to trimming and J lost 0 bases; unmatched junction nucleotides: 4. In DNA, the CDR3 is TGCAGCGTCCGGACAGGCATGAACACTGAAGCTTTCTTT. Its protein is CSVRTGMNTEAFF.

Only a few counts were recorded for this clonotype. V and J are TRBV28 and TRBJ1-1, with no clear D. V was trimmed by 2 bases and J by 4 bases, leaving 11 bases between them. CDR3 size: 14 residues. Germline CDR1 MDHEN, CDR2 SYDVKM. The DNA for the CDR3 is TGTGCCAGCAGTTTAGGGAGTAAGGGCACTGAAGCTTTCTTT. Amino acids: CASSLGSKGTEAFF.

This clonotype was recorded many times. Here the CDR3 DNA reads TGCAGTGCTAGAGATCCCCGGGGAGGTGACAATCAGCCCCAGCATTTT. Translated, it gives CSARDPRGGDNQPQHF. The chain links TRBV20-1 to TRBJ1-5, with no clear D. CDR1 is DFQATT and CDR2 is SNEGSKA in the germline V gene (reference sequence). The CDR3 sequence is 16 residues long. Trimming removed 0 bases at V and 3 bases at J, with 15 bases between.

The chain uses TRBV7-9 and TRBJ2-5; 10 bases map to TRBD1. Germline V gives CDR1 SEHNR, CDR2 FQNEAQ (reference sequence). V trimming: 3 bases; J trimming: 2 bases; junction bases outside the gene matches: 6. This CDR3 contains 16 residues. Written as DNA, the CDR3 is TGTGCCAGCAGCTTCGGGGACAGGGGCCTTCAAGAGACCCAGTACTTC. Translated: CASSFGDRGLQETQYF.

The chain carries TRBV4-3 and TRBJ2-7; perhaps TRBD2 as D (5 bases). Trimming cost V 0 bases and J 7 bases, with 13 bases left between them. Germline loops: CDR1 LGHNA, CDR2 YSLEER. The CDR3 consists of 14 residues. The CDR3 is CASSQESRGREQYF. Written as DNA, the CDR3 is TGCGCCAGCAGCCAAGAGTCCCGGGGTCGGGAGCAGTACTTC.

This clonotype has only a few counts. This sequence joins TRBV7-2 and TRBJ1-4; D is ambiguous. Germline CDR1 reads SGHTA; CDR2 reads FQGNSA. Trimming pared 1 base from V and 8 bases from J, leaving 14 bases between. CDR3 length: 15 amino acids. CDR3 DNA: TGTGCCAGCAGCTTAGACCGGTCACTGGGCGAAAAACTGTTTTTT. Encoded protein: CASSLDRSLGEKLFF.

This clonotype was counted between two and nine times. The V and J genes are TRBV5-1 and TRBJ2-7, with D tentatively TRBD1 (6 bases). Germline CDR1 and CDR2: SGHRS and YFSETQ. This CDR3 is 13 amino acids long. The V end lost 4 bases, the J end lost 1 base, and 9 bases lay between the germline ends. In nucleotides, the CDR3 is TGCGCCAGCAGCCGGACAGAGTCCTACGAGCAGTACTTC. The encoded protein is CASSRTESYEQYF.

In this sample, this clonotype turned up a few times. The chain joins TRBV2 to TRBJ1-1; D is possibly TRBD1 (6 bases). The CDR3 loop spans 14 amino acids. Per the germline V gene, CDR1 is SNHLY and CDR2 is FYNNEI. With 7 bases removed from V and 4 bases from J, the gap between germline ends came to 16 bases. The CDR3 spells CASTWGASGTEAFF. The DNA of the CDR3 is TGTGCCAGCACCTGGGGGGCAAGCGGCACTGAAGCTTTCTTT. The complete variable domain, with remaining parts taken from reference TRBV2 and TRBJ1-1, reads EPEVTQTPSHQVTQMGQEVILRCVPISNHLYFYWYRQILGQKVEFLVSFYNNEISEKSEIFDDQFSVERPDGSNFTLKIRSTKLEDSAMYFCASTWGASGTEAFFGQGTRLTVV.

This clonotype came up a few times. The V and J genes are TRBV7-8 and TRBJ1-1, with unresolved D. This CDR3 contains 13 residues. Trimming left V 5 bases short and J 6 bases short, with 13 bases between. In germline, CDR1 is SGHVS, CDR2 FQNEAQ. The CDR3 DNA reads TGTGCCAGCAGCATCCGCCCCATGGCTGAAGCTTTCTTT. It is translated as CASSIRPMAEAFF.

This chain joins TRBV20-1 and TRBJ1-2, with 7 bases matching TRBD1. This CDR3 is built from 13 residues. Germline V gene data show CDR1 as DFQATT and CDR2 as SNEGSKA (reference sequence). V lost 7 bases to trimming and J lost 4 bases; unmatched junction nucleotides: 9. The CDR3 region has the DNA TGCAGTGAACGACAGGGTCTGGGCTATGGCTACACCTTC. It yields the protein CSERQGLGYGYTF.

This clonotype was detected many times. The chain combines TRBV5-1 with TRBJ2-2, with D unclear. V lost 1 base and J lost 5, with 9 bases in between. Germline V gene sequence: CDR1 SGHRS, CDR2 YFSETQ. The CDR3 extends over 14 amino acids. The CDR3 sequence is CASSLLARTGELFF. CDR3 in DNA: TGCGCCAGCAGCTTGTTGGCGAGAACCGGGGAGCTGTTTTTT.

The chain joins TRBV18 to TRBJ2-1; TRBD1 is a possible D gene (5 bases). Germline CDR1 reads KGHSH; CDR2 reads LQKENI. V was clipped by 6 bases and J by 7 bases, with 13 bases between them. The CDR3 has 13 residues. CDR3 residues: CASSSVGLNEQFF. DNA of the CDR3: TGTGCCAGCTCCTCGGTGGGGCTTAATGAGCAGTTCTTC.

The chain is built from TRBV6-1 and TRBJ2-7, with no clear D. Germline V gene sequence: CDR1 MNHNS, CDR2 SASEGT. Trimming stripped 2 bases from V and 7 bases from J, with 12 bases between. The CDR3 loop spans 13 amino acids. DNA for the CDR3: TGTGCCAGCAGTGAAATGGTGGAAGGAGAGCAGTACTTC. It specifies CASSEMVEGEQYF.

V gene TRBV5-1 combines with J gene TRBJ1-1, with a possible D match to TRBD1 (6 bases). From germline, CDR1 is SGHRS and CDR2 YFSETQ. Trimming stripped 4 bases from V and 2 bases from J, with 15 bases between. CDR3 length equals 15 residues. The DNA for the CDR3 is TGCGCCAGCAGCGCGGACAGACCCCTAAACACTGAAGCTTTCTTT. Translated, it gives CASSADRPLNTEAFF.

Many counts were recorded for this clonotype. The chain carries TRBV29-1 and TRBJ2-7; 10 bases fit TRBD1. The length of the CDR3 is 16 residues. With V trimmed by 5 bases and J by 3 bases, 13 bases remained unmatched. Germline V lookup: CDR1 SQVTM, CDR2 ANQGSEA. The DNA of the CDR3 is TGCAGCGTTATAGACGCCGGGACAGGGGTTTTCTACGAGCAGTACTTC. It translates to CSVIDAGTGVFYEQYF.

This clonotype has a count of ten or more. The chain carries TRBV7-2 and TRBJ1-1, with D uncertain. Looked up from germline, CDR1 is SGHTA and CDR2 is FQGNSA. V lost 4 bases to trimming and J lost 4 bases, with 13 bases between them. CDR3 size: 14 residues. As DNA, the CDR3 is TGTGCCAGCAGCTCTGGAGAGTCAGGCACTGAAGCTTTCTTT. Its protein product is CASSSGESGTEAFF.

The rearrangement uses TRBV20-1 and TRBJ2-2; no clear D. CDR1 is DFQATT, CDR2 SNEGSKA, per germline (reference sequence). The CDR3 loop spans 14 amino acids. V was pared by 6 bases and J by 2 bases, with 13 bases between. CDR3 residues: CSARWHRNTGELFF. The CDR3 DNA follows: TGCAGTGCACGGTGGCATCGAAACACCGGGGAGCTGTTTTTT.